The TCR beta chain described here comes from a study of blood T cells in healthy people across ages. Study overall: Per two T cells, template switching captured roughly one barcoded beta molecule.

This clonotype was detected a few times. Its specificity is not known. V dropped 5 bases and J dropped 4; count of bases not matched to a gene: 4. This CDR3 region has 15 residues. The germline gives CDR1 SGHTA, CDR2 FQGNSA. With a J-beta primer mix and a sample-barcoded 5' primer, a second PCR ran about 6 to 11 cycles. Using its own MiXCR run on the 5' RACE reads, TCRdb lists one record per CDR3 protein. The sample lists about 800,000 distinct CDR3 sequences, more than 20% occurring once. Notes on the study in general: Compared with aged donors, long-lived donors showed fewer expanded clones, suggesting selection.

A further study also used this sample, focusing on T cells of mothers and their children. That source reports: All extracted RNA went into cDNA synthesis, approximately 1.4 ug per 15 ul.

This TCR came from a boy between 10 and 17 years old in good health. Specimen: blood. This chain links TRBV7-2 with TRBJ2-2; TRBD1 matches at 10 bases. The DNA of the CDR3 is TGTGCCAGCAGCGGACGGACAGGGGGCACCGGGGAGCTGTTTTTT. Translation: CASSGRTGGTGELFF.